Listed below are T cell receptor beta chains from one sample, sequenced in a study of T cells in Graves' hyperthyroidism and ophthalmopathy. A single record per CDR3 protein comes from TCRdb applying MiXCR to the multiplex PCR reads. Among 300,000 to 500,000 distinct CDR3 sequences, roughly an eighth were seen once, and the ten largest hold 28%. Sequencing was performed on blood. Source of these receptors: a man aged 50-60 years with Graves' ophthalmopathy. Both conserved end residues are part of each CDR3. A D gene is named only where the DNA matches it firmly. Expanded clones are given a class, and other clones once, few, many or no size at all.

D	size	V	J	CDR3	DNA
NA	NA	TRBV6-5	TRBJ1-3	CASSYSRLQSDGNTIYF	TGTGCCAGCAGTTACTCCAGACTTCAAAGCGACGGAAACACCATATATTTT
NA	NA	TRBV4-2	TRBJ2-5	CASSPRYLGTWLETQYF	TGTGCCAGCAGCCCGCGGTATCTCGGGACGTGGCTCGAGACCCAGTACTTC
NA	many	TRBV5-1	TRBJ2-1	CASRERGGSYNEQFF	TGCGCCAGCCGCGAACGTGGCGGCTCTTACAATGAGCAGTTCTTC
NA	many	TRBV30	TRBJ2-3	CAWREDTQYF	TGTGCCTGGAGGGAAGATACGCAGTATTTT
NA	many	TRBV30	TRBJ1-1	CAWQGSPGTEAFF	TGTGCCTGGCAAGGTAGTCCAGGCACTGAAGCTTTCTTT
NA	many	TRBV5-1	TRBJ2-6	CASSSGTGANVLTF	TGCGCCAGCAGCTCCGGGACAGGGGCCAACGTCCTGACTTTC
NA	few	TRBV5-1	TRBJ2-7	CASSVAGQSSREQYF	TGCGCCAGCAGCGTGGCCGGACAGTCCAGCCGCGAGCAGTACTTC
NA	NA	TRBV2	TRBJ2-3	CASSERSGADTQYF	TGTGCCAGCAGTGAACGGTCAGGAGCAGATACGCAGTATTTT
NA	NA	TRBV7-9	TRBJ1-5	CASSLSIAGYSNQPQHF	TGTGCCAGCAGCTTATCGATAGCGGGTTATAGCAATCAGCCCCAGCATTTT
NA	many	TRBV20-1	TRBJ2-7	CSARTVNSYEQYF	TGCAGTGCCCGGACAGTGAACTCCTACGAGCAGTACTTC
NA	many	TRBV28	TRBJ1-1	CASSLTGYPEAFF	TGTGCCAGCAGTTTAACAGGGTATCCTGAAGCTTTCTTT
TRBD2	few	TRBV6-1	TRBJ2-5	CASSQRTSGSRETQYF	TGTGCCAGCAGTCAACGGACTAGCGGGAGTAGAGAGACCCAGTACTTC
TRBD2	many	TRBV7-8	TRBJ2-1	CASRHTPGLGDNEQFF	TGTGCCAGCAGACATACCCCGGGACTAGGGGACAATGAGCAGTTCTTC
NA	few	TRBV5-1	TRBJ1-2	CASSLDPGGSLFYGYTF	TGCGCCAGCAGCTTGGATCCTGGCGGCAGTCTCTTCTATGGCTACACCTTC
NA	few	TRBV28	TRBJ2-6	CASNKMRGIKSSGANVLTF	TGTGCCAGCAATAAAATGCGGGGCATAAAAAGCTCTGGGGCCAACGTCCTGACTTTC
TRBD1	NA	TRBV4-2	TRBJ2-3	CASSQRDRGGTDTQYF	TGTGCCAGCAGCCAGAGGGACAGGGGAGGTACAGATACGCAGTATTTT